The table lists the clone carrying this TCR beta chain with many counts. Its antigen is as yet unknown. Each donor was a healthy Caucasian individual from Russia, aged roughly 6 to 90. This sample was included in a study of blood T cells in healthy people across ages. Study background: T cells yielded about one barcoded beta molecule per two cells through template switching. Regarding the study as a whole: Diversity of TCR beta correlated strongly with naive T cell percentage.

Sample-barcoded 5' priming and a J-beta primer mix drove a second PCR of about 7 to 12 cycles. Each cDNA was tagged by a template-switch adaptor containing 12 random nucleotides. TCRdb re-called the 5' RACE reads through MiXCR, storing one row per CDR3 protein. The data show approximately 810,000 distinct CDR3 sequences, 36% seen once. The ends were cut back, 3 bases at V and 2 bases at J, with 11 bases in the middle. Per germline, CDR1 SGHRS and CDR2 YFSETQ. The CDR3 consists of 14 residues. The clonotype was recovered from a man aged 18 to 35 in good health. Sequenced: blood. The rearrangement uses TRBV5-1 and TRBJ2-5; possibly TRBD1 for D (6 bases). CDR3 residues: CASSSLQGQETQYF. The CDR3 DNA reads as TGCGCCAGCAGCTCATTACAGGGACAAGAGACCCAGTACTTC.